This is a list of T cell receptor beta chains from one sample in a study of spatial heterogeneity in lung cancer. TCRdb reprocessed the 5' RACE reads via MiXCR and lists one record per CDR3 protein. The sample gives roughly 30,000 distinct CDR3 sequences, 8% to 13% of which show up once; roughly 30% is in the top ten. The source was PBMCs, collected at follow-up. The receptor source for this set is a female donor with early-stage non-small cell lung cancer. Both conserved end residues are part of each CDR3. The D gene is left open where the match is weak. The size entry is marked missing in some rows and otherwise reads once, few, many or a size class.

>TRBV19|many|.|TRBJ2-1
CASSPTRDRTYNEQFF
TGTGCCAGTAGCCCGACCCGGGACCGCACCTACAATGAGCAGTTCTTC
>TRBV7-2|few|.|TRBJ2-1
CASSQQSYNEQFF
TGTGCCAGCAGCCAACAGTCCTACAATGAGCAGTTCTTC
>TRBV2|.|.|TRBJ2-3
CASRSDYTPYTDTQYF
TGTGCCAGCAGATCGGACTACACGCCCTACACAGATACGCAGTATTTT
>TRBV4-3|.|TRBD1|TRBJ2-7
CASSHGTGGSYEQYF
TGCGCCAGCAGCCACGGGACAGGGGGCTCCTACGAGCAGTACTTC
>TRBV7-2|.|.|TRBJ2-3
CASSFLGPDTQYF
TGTGCCAGCAGCTTTTTAGGACCAGATACGCAGTATTTT
>TRBV29-1|few|TRBD2|TRBJ2-3
CSVESGGGGDTQYF
TGCAGCGTTGAGAGCGGGGGGGGTGGAGATACGCAGTATTTT
>TRBV7-9|.|.|TRBJ2-1
CASGFRGLGTYNEQFF
TGTGCCAGCGGCTTCCGGGGGCTAGGAACCTACAATGAGCAGTTCTTC
>TRBV27|few|TRBD1|TRBJ1-1
CASSPAGQGAFF
TGTGCCAGCAGTCCAGCGGGACAGGGAGCTTTCTTT
>TRBV5-1|many|TRBD1|TRBJ2-2
CASSPQGASGELFF
TGCGCCAGCAGCCCCCAGGGGGCGTCCGGGGAGCTGTTTTTT
>TRBV6-6|few|TRBD1|TRBJ2-7
CASSYLDRADEQYF
TGTGCCAGCAGTTACCTGGACAGGGCGGACGAGCAGTACTTC
>TRBV30|few|.|TRBJ2-2
CAWSAMGSGTGELFF
TGTGCCTGGAGTGCCATGGGGAGCGGCACCGGGGAGCTGTTTTTT
>TRBV12-3/TRBV12-4|many|.|TRBJ2-1
CASSLALGFMGGQADNEQFF
TGTGCCAGCAGTTTAGCGCTAGGTTTCATGGGCGGACAAGCAGACAATGAGCAGTTCTTC
>TRBV5-1|many|.|TRBJ1-5
CASSLGGDNQPQHF
TGCGCCAGCAGCTTGGGAGGGGATAATCAGCCCCAGCATTTT
>TRBV29-1|.|.|TRBJ2-2
CSVARLAGELFF
TGCAGCGTTGCCAGGCTCGCCGGGGAGCTGTTTTTT
>TRBV7-9|many|.|TRBJ2-3
CASSLVPAQSGTQYF
TGTGCCAGCAGCTTAGTTCCGGCCCAATCGGGTACGCAGTATTTT
>TRBV5-1|many|TRBD1|TRBJ2-7
CASSLDPTGRDEQYF
TGCGCCAGCAGCTTGGACCCGACAGGGCGAGACGAGCAGTACTTC
>TRBV2|many|.|TRBJ1-6
CASSASAASSYNSPLHF
TGTGCCAGCAGTGCTTCTGCAGCGAGCTCCTATAATTCACCCCTCCACTTT
>TRBV27|.|.|TRBJ1-5
CASSALGGNQPQHF
TGTGCCAGCAGCGCCTTGGGGGGCAATCAGCCCCAGCATTTT
>TRBV7-6|many|TRBD1|TRBJ2-7
CASSPGQGYEQYF
TGTGCCAGCAGCCCCGGACAGGGTTACGAGCAGTACTTC
>TRBV4-2|few|TRBD2|TRBJ2-7
CASSQDRGGHYEQYF
TGTGCCAGCAGCCAAGACCGGGGGGGGCACTACGAGCAGTACTTC
>TRBV20-1|.|.|TRBJ2-3
CSARPAGLTDTQYF
TGCAGTGCTAGACCGGCAGGGTTAACAGATACGCAGTATTTT
>TRBV10-1|.|.|TRBJ2-2
CASSTNVSPGELFF
TGCGCCAGCAGTACCAATGTTTCGCCCGGGGAGCTGTTTTTT
>TRBV28|many|.|TRBJ1-1
CASSLQLNTEAFF
TGTGCCAGCAGTTTGCAACTCAACACTGAAGCTTTCTTT
>TRBV6-5|few|.|TRBJ1-1
CASSSSIPGNTEAFF
TGTGCCAGCAGTTCTTCAATTCCGGGTAACACTGAAGCTTTCTTT
>TRBV2|.|.|TRBJ2-3
CASSEGLGVDTQYF
TGTGCCAGCAGTGAAGGATTAGGAGTAGATACGCAGTATTTT
>TRBV5-5|many|.|TRBJ2-5
CASSSDREETQYF
TGTGCCAGCAGCTCCGACAGAGAAGAGACCCAGTACTTC
>TRBV2|few|.|TRBJ1-1
CASSEEGLTTTAFF
TGTGCCAGCAGTGAAGAGGGACTAACTACTACAGCTTTCTTT
>TRBV12-3/TRBV12-4|many|TRBD2|TRBJ2-5
CASSPDRSGGAPETQYF
TGTGCCAGCAGTCCCGACCGTAGCGGGGGGGCCCCAGAGACCCAGTACTTC
>TRBV6-2/TRBV6-3|.|.|TRBJ2-3
CASSYVSQTPQYF
TGTGCCAGCAGTTACGTGTCGCAGACTCCGCAGTATTTT
>TRBV6-5|medium-sized|.|TRBJ1-1
CASSHEGQLNTEAFF
TGTGCCAGCAGCCACGAAGGACAGCTGAACACTGAAGCTTTCTTT
>TRBV29-1|many|.|TRBJ1-4
CSVEASGLKLFF
TGCAGCGTCGAGGCGTCAGGGCTAAAACTGTTTTTT
>TRBV28|many|.|TRBJ2-5
CASSPPAGETQYF
TGTGCCAGCAGCCCCCCAGCAGGAGAGACCCAGTACTTC
>TRBV6-1|.|TRBD1|TRBJ2-7
CASSEAGTVTYEQYF
TGTGCCAGCAGTGAAGCCGGGACAGTGACCTACGAGCAGTACTTC
>TRBV29-1|many|.|TRBJ2-7
CSVVTDYEQYF
TGCAGCGTTGTGACGGATTACGAGCAGTACTTC
>TRBV12-3/TRBV12-4|many|.|TRBJ1-2
CASSFGTSAANYGYTF
TGTGCCAGCAGTTTTGGGACCTCTGCGGCTAACTATGGCTACACCTTC
>TRBV7-2|few|TRBD2|TRBJ2-2
CASSSSPSGVVGELFF
TGTGCCAGCAGCAGTTCGCCGAGCGGGGTAGTCGGGGAGCTGTTTTTT